The 4 T cell receptor beta chains in this list originate from one sample, sequenced in a study of cytomegalovirus exposure and HLA in healthy donors. The PCR had 60 Vbeta and 13 Jbeta primers. Some clones are missing from TCRdb's copy, which holds only in-frame ones; the method was immunoSEQ multiplex PCR. The sample lists more than 150,000 clones, over 65% occurring once. The sequenced sample was PBMCs. The receptors shown here come from a man aged 18-30 years in good health and CMV-seronegative.

This clone occurred a few times. The chain employs TRBV4-1 and TRBJ1-3; the D gene is possibly TRBD1 (5 bases). The V end was cut by 4 bases, the J end by 0 bases, with 19 bases between. The CDR3 is made up of 18 amino acids. Germline CDR1 reads MGHRA; CDR2 reads YSYEKL. The CDR3 DNA sequence: TGCGCCAGCAGCCGCCCTGGGCGGGACCCCTCCTCTGGAAACACCATATATTTT. Its translation is CASSRPGRDPSSGNTIYF.

The genes are TRBV7-3 and TRBJ2-4; D possibly corresponds to TRBD2 (6 bases). Germline CDR1 and CDR2: SGHTA and FQGTGA. This CDR3 has 16 amino acids. V was shortened by 6 bases and J by 0 bases, with 15 bases between the two germline ends. The CDR3 here is CASRLRDFRAKNIQYF. The CDR3 bases are TGTGCCAGCAGGCTCCGGGACTTCCGAGCCAAAAACATTCAGTACTTC.

This clone came up a few times. The chain joins TRBV5-1 to TRBJ2-7; 10 nucleotides align to TRBD2. The ends lost 5 bases at V and 3 bases at J; junction bases unmatched: 8. There are 15 residues in the CDR3. Germline lookup yields CDR1 SGHRS and CDR2 YFSETQ. CDR3: CASSEAGGPGYEQYF. The CDR3 bases are TGCGCCAGCAGTGAAGCGGGAGGGCCAGGCTACGAGCAGTACTTC.

This chain connects TRBV10-3 to TRBJ2-7; 11 positions agree with TRBD2. V trimming: 2 bases; J trimming: 4 bases; junction bases outside the gene matches: 10. CDR3 length equals 17 residues. The germline gives CDR1 ENHRY, CDR2 SYGVKD. CDR3 DNA: TGTGCCATCAGTGAGAGATTTACTAGCGGGAGAGTTTACGAGCAGTACTTC. This gives the protein CAISERFTSGRVYEQYF.